The entry below describes one T cell receptor (beta chain). Enrollees, about 18 to 95 years old, lived in approximately 25 US areas. In assigning cohorts, the study relied on participant-reported clinical history. Authors' analysis steps: Estimation of nucleated cell counts relied on the amplification of reference gene primers. Sequenced by immunoSEQ multiplex PCR; TCRdb stores in-frame clones only, minus some. The DNA gave D and trimming, while V, J and clone size come from that table. In the table there are fewer than 200,000 clones, over 70% of which are singletons. This entry comes from a study of blood T cell repertoires in COVID-19. Trimming took 0 bases from V and 5 from J; bases not matched to a gene: 8. The germline V gene encodes CDR1 MNHEY and CDR2 SVGAGI. The CDR3 has 16 amino acids.

The sequence came from a woman in her forties or fifties in a cohort exposed to, infected with or recovered from COVID-19 (not recorded which). Material for sequencing was PBMCs or T cells enriched from blood (not recorded which). The chain carries TRBV6-5 and TRBJ2-7, with 9 bases that match TRBD1. The CDR3: CASSYSSGTGFNEQYF. CDR3 nucleotides: TGTGCCAGCAGTTACTCGAGCGGGACAGGGTTTAACGAGCAGTACTTC.